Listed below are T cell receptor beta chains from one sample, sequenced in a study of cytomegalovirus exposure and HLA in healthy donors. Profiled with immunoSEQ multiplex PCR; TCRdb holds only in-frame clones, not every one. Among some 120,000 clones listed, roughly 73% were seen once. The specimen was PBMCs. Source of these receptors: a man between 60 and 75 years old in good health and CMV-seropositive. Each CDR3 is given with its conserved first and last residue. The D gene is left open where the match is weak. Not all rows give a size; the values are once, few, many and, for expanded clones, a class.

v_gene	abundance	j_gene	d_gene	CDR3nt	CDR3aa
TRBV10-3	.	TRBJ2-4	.	TGTGCCATCAGTGAAGTGCAGACCAAAAACATTCAGTACTTC	CAISEVQTKNIQYF
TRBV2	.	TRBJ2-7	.	TGTGCCAGCAGTGAAGCGTCCAGGGATAGCGAGCAGTACTTC	CASSEASRDSEQYF
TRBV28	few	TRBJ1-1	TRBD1	TGTGCCAGCCTCACAGGGGGCAGGGAGGCTTTCTTT	CASLTGGREAFF
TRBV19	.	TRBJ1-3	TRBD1	TGTGCCAGTAGTCGGACAGGGGGTACTGGAAACACCATATATTTT	CASSRTGGTGNTIYF
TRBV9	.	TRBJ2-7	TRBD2	TGTGCCAGCAGCGTATCGGGGGGGGGCGGGTACGAGCAGTACTTC	CASSVSGGGGYEQYF
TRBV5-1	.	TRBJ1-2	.	TGCGCCAGCAGCTTCGAACCAGGACAGTTCTATGGCTACACCTTC	CASSFEPGQFYGYTF
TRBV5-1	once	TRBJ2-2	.	TGCGCCAGCAGGGAGGATTCCGGGGAGCTGTTTTTT	CASREDSGELFF
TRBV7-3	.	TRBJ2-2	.	TGTGCCAGCCGGGGGACGGCCGGGGAGCTGTTTTTT	CASRGTAGELFF
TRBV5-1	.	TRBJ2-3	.	TGCGCCAGCAGCTTGGAGGGGCTACTTGCAGATACGCAGTATTTT	CASSLEGLLADTQYF
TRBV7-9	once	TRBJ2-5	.	TGTGCCAGCAGCCGTCGCGGGGGCCACCAAGAGACCCAGTACTTC	CASSRRGGHQETQYF
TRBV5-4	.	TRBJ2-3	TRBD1	TGTGCCAGCAGCTCCCCGGTGAGACAGGGATTAGGCACAGATACGCAGTATTTT	CASSSPVRQGLGTDTQYF
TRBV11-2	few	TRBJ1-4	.	TGTGCCAGCAGCTTAGACAATACTGCGGAAAAACTGTTTTTT	CASSLDNTAEKLFF
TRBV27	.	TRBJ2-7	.	TGTGCCACGGCCAGGGTAGACTCCTACGAGCAGTACTTC	CATARVDSYEQYF
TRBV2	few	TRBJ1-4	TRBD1	TGTGCCAGCAGCGCTAGAGGGGGCCCCAATGAAAAACTGTTTTTT	CASSARGGPNEKLFF
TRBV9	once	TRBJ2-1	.	TGTGCCAGCAGCGTAGGGGGGACAATTTTGCCCGAGCAGTTCTTC	CASSVGGTILPEQFF
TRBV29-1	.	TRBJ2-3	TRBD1	TGCAGCTCTGCCCCCGGGACAGGGGTAGATACGCAGTATTTT	CSSAPGTGVDTQYF
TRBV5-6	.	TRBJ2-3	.	TGTGCCAGCAGCTTACTAGTGGGGGCGTTCGAAGATACGCAGTATTTT	CASSLLVGAFEDTQYF
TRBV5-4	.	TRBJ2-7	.	TGTGCCAGCAGCTTGGGCGGAACCTACGAGCAGTACTTC	CASSLGGTYEQYF
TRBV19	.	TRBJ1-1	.	TGTGCCAGTAGTATTTGGCAGGGTTACACTGAAGCTTTCTTT	CASSIWQGYTEAFF
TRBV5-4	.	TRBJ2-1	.	TGTGCCAGCAGCTTGGCAGGGAGGAATGAGCAGTTCTTC	CASSLAGRNEQFF
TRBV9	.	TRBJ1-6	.	TGTGCCAGCAGACCGGGAAGCGCTAATTCACCCCTCCACTTT	CASRPGSANSPLHF
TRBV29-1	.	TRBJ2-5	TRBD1	TGCAGCGTTTGGACGACAGGGGGTGGTCGGGAGACCCAGTACTTC	CSVWTTGGGRETQYF
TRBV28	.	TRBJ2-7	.	TGTGCCAGCACCTGGGCGTCAGTGAGTAGCGAGCAGTACTTC	CASTWASVSSEQYF
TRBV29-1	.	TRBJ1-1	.	TGCAGCTCCCAAGAGGGAACTGAAGCTTTCTTT	CSSQEGTEAFF
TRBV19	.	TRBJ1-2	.	TGTGCCAGTAGTATAGGGGGCGCCGATGGCTACACCTTC	CASSIGGADGYTF
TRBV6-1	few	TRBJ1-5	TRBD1	TGTGCCAGCAGTGATGGGACAGGGCATATTTGGCCCCAGCATTTT	CASSDGTGHIWPQHF
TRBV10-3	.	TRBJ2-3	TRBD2	TGTGCCATCAGGCCTAGCGGAAACACAGATACGCAGTATTTT	CAIRPSGNTDTQYF
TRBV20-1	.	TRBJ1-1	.	TGCAGTGCGGGCCTCGTAGCTTTCTTT	CSAGLVAFF
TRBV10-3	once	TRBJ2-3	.	TGTGCCATCAGGGGGCGCGATTCAGATACGCAGTATTTT	CAIRGRDSDTQYF
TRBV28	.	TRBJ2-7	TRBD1	TGTGCCAGCAGTTCCACAGGGGTCACCTACGAGCAGTACTTC	CASSSTGVTYEQYF
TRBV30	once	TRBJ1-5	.	TGTGCCTGGAGGGGCCTTGGGGGGAATCAGCCCCAGCATTTT	CAWRGLGGNQPQHF
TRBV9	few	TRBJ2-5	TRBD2	TGTGCCAGCGACCGTGGGGGGGGACAAGAGACCCAGTACTTC	CASDRGGGQETQYF
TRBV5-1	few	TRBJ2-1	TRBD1	TGCGCCAGCAGCCACGGGACAGCAAACAATGAGCAGTTCTTC	CASSHGTANNEQFF
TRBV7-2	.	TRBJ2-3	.	TGTGCCAGCAGGACTTTCACAGATACGCAGTATTTT	CASRTFTDTQYF
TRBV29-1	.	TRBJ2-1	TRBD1	TGCAGCGTTGATTTGGGACAGGGGTTCGATGAGCAGTTCTTC	CSVDLGQGFDEQFF
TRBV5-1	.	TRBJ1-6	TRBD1	TGCGCCAGCAGCCCTACCGGGACAGATAATTCACCCCTCCACTTT	CASSPTGTDNSPLHF
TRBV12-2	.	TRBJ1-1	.	TGTGCAAGTCGCTTAAACAGGGGGGCGAACACTGAAGCTTTCTTT	CASRLNRGANTEAFF
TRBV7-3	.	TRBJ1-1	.	TGTGCCAGCAGCTCCGGGGGGACTCCCACTGAAGCTTTCTTT	CASSSGGTPTEAFF
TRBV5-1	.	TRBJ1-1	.	TGCGCCAGCAGCTTGGAGACAGCCGAAGCTTTCTTT	CASSLETAEAFF
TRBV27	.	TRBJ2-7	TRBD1	TGTGCCAGCAGTCTGGACAGGCTGAGGGAGCAGTACTTC	CASSLDRLREQYF
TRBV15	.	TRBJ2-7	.	TGTGCCACCAGCAGAGGGACCCAGGGCTACGAGCAGTACTTC	CATSRGTQGYEQYF
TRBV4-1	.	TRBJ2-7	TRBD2	TGCGCCAGCAGCGTACATTCGGGGGGTACCTCCTTCTACGAGCAGTACTTC	CASSVHSGGTSFYEQYF